Included here is one T cell receptor (beta chain) sequence, with context. Trimming left V 5 bases short and J 0 bases short, with 12 bases between. Germline lookup yields CDR1 SGHVS and CDR2 FQNEAQ. The length of the CDR3 is 15 residues. The sample belongs to a study of shared clonotypes between healthy human individuals. Overall study context: Those who served as donors were two women and three men between the ages of 18 and 49. Each donor's CD4 naive and CD4 memory cells filled three plates apiece, CD8 naive two, and CD8 memory one.

Assay execution took place at the deep level. When replicate PCRs were run on sorted subsets, they used about 220 ng DNA, some 30,000 T cell genomes. The assay was immunoSEQ multiplex PCR, and TCRdb's table has in-frame clones only and misses some. The repertoire consists of roughly 2.4 million clones, with around 95% occurring once and the leading ten covering approximately 0.13%. The sample comprised naive CD4+ T cells sorted from blood. Subset noted: CD45RA+ positively selected. The rearrangement links TRBV7-8 to TRBJ2-3; D not certain. The TCR comes from a man younger than 30 in good health. CDR3 nucleotides: TGTGCCAGCAGCCCTAGGACGGTTAGCACAGATACGCAGTATTTT. Translated, it gives CASSPRTVSTDTQYF.